Listed below are T cell receptor beta chains from one sample, sequenced in a study of T cells after yellow fever vaccination. TCRdb reanalysed the 5' RACE reads using MiXCR and keeps one entry per CDR3 protein. The repertoire holds 250,000 or so distinct CDR3 sequences, less than 7.5% seen once, with approximately 0.99% in the top ten. Sequenced here: CD4+ T cells sorted from PBMCs, sampled on the day of the yellow fever booster vaccination. The receptors originated from a man aged 30-40 years who received the YFV17D yellow fever vaccine. CDR3s include the opening cysteine and the closing phenylalanine or tryptophan. A D gene is named only where the DNA matches it firmly. The listing skips clone size in some rows; elsewhere it reads once, few, many or a size class.

few	TRBV20-1	TRBD1	TRBJ2-7	TGCAGTGCTAGGGGGGACAGGGGGGCCTACGAGCAGTACTTC	CSARGDRGAYEQYF
-	TRBV28	-	TRBJ2-2	TGTGCCAGCAGCCGGGAAAGCCGAGAGCTGTTTTTT	CASSRESRELFF
many	TRBV25-1	-	TRBJ2-1	TGTGCCGCCTCCACGCAGGTTGCGGACAATGAGCAGTTCTTC	CAASTQVADNEQFF
-	TRBV19	-	TRBJ2-7	TGTGCCAGTAGTAACCAGGGCTACTACGAGCAGTACTTC	CASSNQGYYEQYF
-	TRBV3-1	TRBD2	TRBJ2-1	TGTGCCAGCAGCCAAGGAGTGGGAGGGTCCTACAATGAGCAGTTCTTC	CASSQGVGGSYNEQFF
-	TRBV5-1	-	TRBJ2-3	TGCGCCAGCAGCTTGCGGCGCGGTGGGGCGGGCACAGATACGCAGTATTTT	CASSLRRGGAGTDTQYF
many	TRBV5-1	TRBD2	TRBJ2-1	TGCGCCAGCAGCCTGGATAGCGGGAGTGATGAGCAGTTCTTC	CASSLDSGSDEQFF
-	TRBV20-1	-	TRBJ2-5	TGCAGTGCTCGACAGGAAGAGACCCAGTACTTC	CSARQEETQYF
few	TRBV5-6	-	TRBJ2-1	TGTGCCAGCAGCTTGGTGTCAGGGGACAATGAGCAGTTCTTC	CASSLVSGDNEQFF
-	TRBV7-2	-	TRBJ2-3	TGTGCCAGCACCGACGACTGGAGCACAGATACGCAGTATTTT	CASTDDWSTDTQYF
few	TRBV7-2	-	TRBJ2-5	TGTGCCAGCAGCTCTCGGACGGGGTCCCAGTACTTC	CASSSRTGSQYF
many	TRBV5-5	-	TRBJ1-4	TGTGCCAGCAGCTGGAGCTCGGGGGCGATTAATGAAAAACTGTTTTTT	CASSWSSGAINEKLFF
many	TRBV2	-	TRBJ2-4	TGTGCCAGCAGTCTCCAGATACTTATGGACATTCAGTACTTC	CASSLQILMDIQYF
many	TRBV5-1	-	TRBJ2-6	TGCGCCAGCAGCTTGGCCTATAGTAATCCGAGCTCTGGGGCCAACGTCCTGACTTTC	CASSLAYSNPSSGANVLTF
-	TRBV27	-	TRBJ1-2	TGTGCCAGCAGTTTAAGGGGGAAACAGAATGGCTACACCTTC	CASSLRGKQNGYTF
many	TRBV12-3/TRBV12-4	-	TRBJ1-1	TGTGCCAGCATTGAGGGCAGGAACACTGAAGCTTTCTTT	CASIEGRNTEAFF
few	TRBV7-7	TRBD2	TRBJ2-5	TGTGCCAGCAGCTTGAGGCGGGAGGGAATTGGAGAGACCCAGTACTTC	CASSLRREGIGETQYF
-	TRBV5-1	TRBD1	TRBJ2-1	TGCGCCAGCAGCTGGGGACAGGGGGCCTTCAATGAGCAGTTCTTC	CASSWGQGAFNEQFF
-	TRBV20-1	TRBD1	TRBJ1-6	TGCGGACAGGGAGGGGTGGGTCTTGCCCTCCACTTT	CGQGGVGLALHF
many	TRBV6-5	-	TRBJ2-5	TGTGCCAGCAGTTACTCGATGGGAGTGCAGACCCAGTACTTC	CASSYSMGVQTQYF
-	TRBV5-4	-	TRBJ1-5	TGTGCCAGCAGCTTGGGAAATAGCAATCAGCCCCAGCATTTT	CASSLGNSNQPQHF
few	TRBV20-1	-	TRBJ2-4	TGCAGTGCTGACATAGCCAAAAACATTCAGTACTTC	CSADIAKNIQYF
once	TRBV15	TRBD2	TRBJ2-3	TGTACCACCAGCAGAGCCTGGAAACTAGCGGGTAGCACAGATACGCAGTATTTT	CTTSRAWKLAGSTDTQYF
few	TRBV20-1	-	TRBJ2-3	TGCAGTGCTAGGGGCAACACAGATACGCAGTATTTT	CSARGNTDTQYF
many	TRBV20-1	TRBD1	TRBJ2-7	TGCAGTGTCGGACAGGGGAGCTCCTACGAGCAGTACTTC	CSVGQGSSYEQYF
-	TRBV7-2	-	TRBJ1-4	TGTGCCAGCAGCCTGGAAATCGTAGCTGAAAAACTGTTTTTT	CASSLEIVAEKLFF
-	TRBV18	-	TRBJ2-7	TGTGCCAGCTCACCACCGACGGATTCCTACGAGCAGTACTTC	CASSPPTDSYEQYF
-	TRBV18	-	TRBJ2-1	TGTGCCAGCTCAAGGTTGGGGGCGAATTTCAATGAGCAGTTCTTC	CASSRLGANFNEQFF
few	TRBV5-4	-	TRBJ1-1	TGTGCCAGCAGCCCAACAGGGACGAACACTGAAGCTTTCTTT	CASSPTGTNTEAFF
-	TRBV20-1	-	TRBJ2-3	TGCAGTGCCGAGTCTCAATGGCCCATAGGGGCAGATAAGCAGTATTTT	CSAESQWPIGADKQYF
many	TRBV30	-	TRBJ1-1	TGTGCCTGGAACCCACAGGAGAACACTGAAGCTTTCTTT	CAWNPQENTEAFF
few	TRBV20-1	-	TRBJ2-5	TGCAGTGCCTCAGGGGCGCAGGGGGAGACCCAGTACTTC	CSASGAQGETQYF
many	TRBV5-6	TRBD2	TRBJ2-3	TGTGCCAGCAGCTTAAGCGGGAGGGCCGGTGATACGCAGTATTTT	CASSLSGRAGDTQYF
many	TRBV29-1	-	TRBJ2-1	TGCAGCGTTGGGGCTAGGGGCTACAATGAGCAGTTCTTC	CSVGARGYNEQFF
-	TRBV6-2/TRBV6-3	TRBD1	TRBJ2-7	TGTGCCAGCGCCCTCTCCGGGACAGGAGCCACTTTGTTATCCTACGAGCAGTACTTC	CASALSGTGATLLSYEQYF
many	TRBV7-9	-	TRBJ2-5	TGTGCCAGCAGACCAAACAGAGGCCAAGAGACCCAGTACTTC	CASRPNRGQETQYF
many	TRBV7-9	-	TRBJ1-1	TGTGCCAGCAGCTCAGATGGGACTACGAACACTGAAGCTTTCTTT	CASSSDGTTNTEAFF
many	TRBV7-6	-	TRBJ2-3	TGTGCCAGCAGCTTTATGGGGGGCACAGATACGCAGTATTTT	CASSFMGGTDTQYF
few	TRBV7-2	TRBD2	TRBJ2-2	TGTGCCAGCAGCTTGACTAGCGGGACTGCGAACACCGGGGAGCTGTTTTTT	CASSLTSGTANTGELFF
many	TRBV5-1	TRBD2	TRBJ2-5	TGCGCCAGCAGCGCCCTTCTGTCGAGCGGGAGAGGGTGGGAGACCCAGTACTTC	CASSALLSSGRGWETQYF
-	TRBV5-5	-	TRBJ1-5	TGTGCCAGCAGCTGGGGGGGGGGTAGCAATCAGCCCCAGCATTTT	CASSWGGGSNQPQHF
few	TRBV7-9	-	TRBJ1-2	TGTGCCAGCAGCATGGACAGCTTCTATGGCTACACCTTC	CASSMDSFYGYTF
few	TRBV20-1	-	TRBJ2-5	TGCAGTGCGCTCCCGGGACCCGAGCGTGCGAGGACCCAGTACTTC	CSALPGPERARTQYF
-	TRBV20-1	TRBD2	TRBJ2-3	TGCAGTCCCTCAGGACTAGCGGGCACAGATACGCAGTATTTT	CSPSGLAGTDTQYF
many	TRBV7-2	TRBD1	TRBJ2-7	TGTGCCAGCGGACCTCCTAGACAGGGGGAGCAGTACTTC	CASGPPRQGEQYF
few	TRBV7-2	-	TRBJ1-2	TGTGCCAGCAGCTCCCCCAGGGGTGACTATGGCTACACCTTC	CASSSPRGDYGYTF
many	TRBV20-1	-	TRBJ1-5	TGCAGTGCACCTGACCCGGGTGGCAATCAGCCCCAGCATTTT	CSAPDPGGNQPQHF
-	TRBV5-1	TRBD1	TRBJ1-5	TGCGCCAGCAGCCTGGCAGGGGGACCTTATCAGCCCCAGCATTTT	CASSLAGGPYQPQHF
many	TRBV20-1	-	TRBJ2-3	TGCAGTGCCCGGACGGGGTTAGGGCCGGGAGATACGCAGTATTTT	CSARTGLGPGDTQYF
few	TRBV6-4	-	TRBJ2-1	TGTGCCAGCAGTGACTATCCCCCCAGGAGGGACGTCCGGAACAATGAGCAGTTCTTC	CASSDYPPRRDVRNNEQFF
many	TRBV12-3/TRBV12-4	-	TRBJ2-3	TGTGCCAGCAGTTTTCGTACATCTCCCCACACAGATACGCAGTATTTT	CASSFRTSPHTDTQYF
-	TRBV6-6	-	TRBJ1-3	TGTGCCAGCAGTTTCGAACAGGGATACACCATATATTTT	CASSFEQGYTIYF
many	TRBV12-3/TRBV12-4	TRBD1	TRBJ2-1	TGTGCCAGCAGACCCTTAACGGGACAGGGTATCGGAAGGGGTCAGTTCTTC	CASRPLTGQGIGRGQFF
many	TRBV30	-	TRBJ2-2	TGTGCCTGGAGTGTAGGGGGTAACCTTATAGGGGAGCTGTTTTTT	CAWSVGGNLIGELFF